These T cell receptor beta chains were read from a single sample in a study of blood T cells in healthy people across ages. Each CDR3 protein gets one entry after TCRdb re-called the 5' RACE reads with MiXCR. The repertoire has around 800,000 distinct CDR3 sequences, about 55% of them found once; the top ten carry around 41%. Sequencing was done on a sample of blood. These receptors were obtained from a man older than 75 in good health. Each CDR3 is given without its conserved first and last residue.

cdr3_length,j_call,v_call,cdr3_aa
13,TRBJ2-1,TRBV20-1,SARDQGLASNEQF
12,TRBJ1-4,TRBV5-1,ASSTGALNEKLF
12,TRBJ2-1,TRBV28,ASIGSLGYNEQF
13,TRBJ2-1,TRBV7-3,ASSLSGSVCNEQF
15,TRBJ2-1,TRBV6-1,ASVRGASGRAPVEQF
14,TRBJ2-1,TRBV13,ASSLRRLAQWGEQF
11,TRBJ2-5,TRBV10-3,AIKGGGQETQY
13,TRBJ2-1,TRBV6-2/TRBV6-3,ASSHTRGPDNEQF
11,TRBJ2-7,TRBV15,ATSSPSSRLQY
12,TRBJ2-7,TRBV7-2,ASSLDAGNYEQY
12,TRBJ1-2,TRBV9,ASTIRDHHWGYT
12,TRBJ2-7,TRBV5-1,ASSGLAVSYEQY
14,TRBJ2-5,TRBV18,ASSPGGLAAQETQY
11,TRBJ1-4,TRBV5-1,ASSPGQREKLF
10,TRBJ2-7,TRBV12-3/TRBV12-4,ASSPAAYEQY
15,TRBJ2-3,TRBV5-1,ASSQTNNPVRTDTQY
12,TRBJ2-1,TRBV20-1,SARVTGGGPGQF